This T cell receptor beta chain was recorded in a study of shared clonotypes between healthy human individuals. TCRdb's copy holds only in-frame clones and misses some; the assay was immunoSEQ multiplex PCR. The sample carries about 2 million clones, about 95% recorded once. CDR3 length equals 15 residues. V was clipped by 5 bases and J by 5 bases; unmatched bases: 3. Germline CDR1 and CDR2: MNHEY and SMNVEV (reference sequence). Of note for this clone: The same CDR3 also results from other DNA sequences found in this sample.

Terminally differentiated effector memory CD45RA+ cells were excluded by CCR7 positive selection of CD45RO-negative cells. Input material: naive CD8+ T cells sorted from blood. The origin of this receptor is a man younger than 35 in good health. This rearrangement joins TRBV27 to TRBJ2-5, with 15 bases matching TRBD2. CDR3 in amino acids: CASSPGTSGRETQYF. For the CDR3, the DNA is TGTGCCAGCAGTCCAGGGACTAGCGGGAGGGAGACCCAGTACTTC.